These T cell receptor beta chains were read from a single sample in a study of sequential checkpoint blockade in melanoma. Measured with immunoSEQ multiplex PCR; TCRdb has only the in-frame clones, and not every one. The table includes tens of thousands of clones, 80% to 90% detected once. Here the sequenced sample was CD8+ T cells sorted from blood (inferred from file names), taken from a patient given nivolumab and ipilimumab in sequence. These receptors were obtained from a human donor with melanoma. CDR3s include the opening cysteine and the closing phenylalanine or tryptophan. A D gene is named only where the DNA matches it firmly. Some rows have no size entry. The others give once, few or many, or a class for an expanded clone.

>TRBD2|TRBV14|TRBJ2-5|.
CASSQLAGGTQETQYF
TGTGCCAGCAGCCAACTAGCGGGAGGTACCCAAGAGACCCAGTACTTC
>.|TRBV5-8|TRBJ2-2|once
CASSFPPGAAGELFF
TGTGCCAGCAGCTTTCCCCCTGGGGCGGCCGGGGAGCTGTTTTTT
>.|TRBV15|TRBJ1-1|.
CATARTAQVTEAFF
TGTGCCACCGCCCGGACAGCGCAAGTAACTGAAGCTTTCTTT
>TRBD1|TRBV19|TRBJ1-1|.
CASSTRTGRTEAFF
TGTGCCAGTAGTACCAGGACAGGGCGGACTGAAGCTTTCTTT
>TRBD1|TRBV28|TRBJ2-1|.
CASSIPSDREAYNEQFF
TGTGCCAGCAGTATTCCTTCCGACAGGGAAGCCTACAATGAGCAGTTCTTC
>.|TRBV27|TRBJ2-1|.
CASSLLGDEQFF
TGTGCCAGCAGTTTATTAGGGGATGAGCAGTTCTTC
>.|TRBV5-5|TRBJ2-7|few
CASSQDDSSSYEQYF
TGCGCCAGCAGCCAAGATGACAGCTCGTCCTACGAGCAGTACTTC
>.|TRBV29-1|TRBJ2-3|.
CSVETPGHFPYTDTQYF
TGCAGCGTTGAAACCCCGGGACACTTTCCTTACACAGATACGCAATATTTT
>TRBD1|TRBV4-3|TRBJ2-3|.
CASSPRTGGSTDTQYF
TGCGCCAGCAGCCCCCGGACAGGGGGTTCCACAGATACGCAGTATTTT
>TRBD1|TRBV28|TRBJ1-2|few
CASSPILFRQGGIGNYGYTF
TGTGCCAGCAGCCCCATTCTCTTTAGACAGGGGGGCATAGGTAACTATGGCTACACCTTC
>TRBD1|TRBV5-1|TRBJ1-1|.
CASSLAGAGGASGEAFF
TGCGCCAGCAGCTTGGCCGGAGCAGGGGGCGCCTCGGGTGAAGCTTTCTTT
>TRBD1|TRBV9|TRBJ2-3|.
CASSGRQGIVGLVADTQYF
TGTGCCAGCAGCGGAAGACAGGGGATTGTTGGATTAGTCGCAGATACGCAGTATTTT
>TRBD1|TRBV27|TRBJ2-5|few
CATRGQGVRETQYF
TGTGCCACCAGGGGACAGGGTGTCCGAGAGACCCAGTACTTC
>.|TRBV9|TRBJ2-7|.
CASSVAGTLDRYEQYF
TGTGCCAGCAGCGTAGCTGGGACATTGGATCGCTACGAGCAGTACTTC
>.|TRBV28|TRBJ1-5|.
CASSFPGTGGLALVFQPQHF
TGTGCCAGCAGTTTCCCGGGCACGGGAGGTTTGGCTTTAGTTTTTCAGCCCCAGCATTTT
>.|TRBV14|TRBJ2-1|.
CASSQDYRGEQFF
TGTGCCAGCAGCCAAGACTACCGAGGGGAGCAGTTCTTC
>TRBD2|TRBV14|TRBJ2-3|.
CASNSLAGGLDTQYF
TGTGCCAGCAATTCACTAGCGGGAGGGTTAGATACGCAGTATTTT
>.|TRBV10-2|TRBJ1-1|.
CASSELMGDTERNTEAFF
TGCGCCAGCAGTGAGCTTATGGGAGACACTGAGAGGAACACTGAAGCTTTCTTT
>TRBD2|TRBV6-5|TRBJ2-1|.
CASRPQGLAGNEQFF
TGTGCCAGCAGACCCCAGGGACTAGCTGGTAATGAGCAGTTCTTC
>TRBD1|TRBV5-5|TRBJ1-5|.
CASSSTSGTAPYSNQPQHF
TGTGCCAGCAGCTCAACCTCCGGGACAGCGCCTTATAGCAATCAGCCCCAGCATTTT
>.|TRBV7-6|TRBJ2-7|.
CASSLEQGWYEQYF
TGTGCCAGCAGCTTAGAACAGGGCTGGTACGAGCAGTACTTC
>TRBD1|TRBV23-1|TRBJ2-3|once
CASSPDRESYTQYF
TGCGCCAGCAGTCCGGACAGGGAAAGTTATACGCAGTATTTT
>TRBD1|TRBV5-1|TRBJ1-1|.
CASSLRGTGGGTEAFF
TGCGCCAGCAGCTTGAGGGGGACAGGGGGTGGCACTGAAGCTTTCTTT
>.|TRBV5-4|TRBJ1-5|.
CASSFRDTVLAQHF
TGTGCCAGCAGCTTCCGGGACACTGTCTTGGCCCAGCATTTT
>.|TRBV5-4|TRBJ2-7|.
CASSFDLNPYEQYF
TGTGCCAGCAGCTTCGACTTAAACCCCTACGAGCAGTACTTC
>TRBD1|TRBV28|TRBJ1-5|.
CASSWRFEDRVAQPQHF
TGTGCCAGCAGTTGGAGATTCGAGGACAGGGTGGCTCAGCCCCAGCATTTT
>TRBD2|TRBV7-9|TRBJ2-7|.
CASSSAYERDGYEQYF
TGTGCCAGCAGCTCCGCATACGAGCGGGATGGCTACGAGCAGTACTTC
>.|TRBV18|TRBJ2-1|.
CASSPPFLGGGPNNEQFF
TGTGCCAGCTCACCACCTTTCCTAGGGGGAGGGCCTAATAATGAGCAGTTCTTC
>.|TRBV10-1|TRBJ2-7|.
CASSEGWGAKQYF
TGCGCCAGCAGTGAAGGGTGGGGAGCGAAACAGTACTTC
>.|TRBV4-1|TRBJ1-6|.
CASSFSVYNSPLHF
TGCGCCAGCAGCTTCTCAGTCTATAATTCACCCCTCCACTTT
>TRBD2|TRBV6-5|TRBJ2-1|.
CASSYGGAYNEQFF
TGTGCCAGCAGTTACGGGGGGGCCTACAATGAGCAGTTCTTC
>TRBD1|TRBV27|TRBJ2-7|medium-sized
CASSSPFGGTGTYEQYF
TGTGCCAGCAGTTCACCCTTTGGGGGGACAGGAACCTACGAGCAGTACTTC
>.|TRBV9|TRBJ1-6|.
CASSVGSGPNSPLHF
TGTGCCAGCAGCGTAGGGTCAGGGCCCAATTCACCCCTCCACTTT
>TRBD2|TRBV6-5|TRBJ2-7|few
CASRLAREQYF
TGTGCCAGCAGACTAGCGCGGGAGCAGTACTTC
>TRBD1|TRBV6-5|TRBJ1-5|.
CASSYGQGSQPQHF
TGTGCCAGCAGTTACGGACAGGGGAGTCAGCCCCAGCATTTT
>TRBD2|TRBV2|TRBJ2-7|few
CASSDSASGTSGFYEQYF
TGTGCCAGCAGTGATTCAGCCTCCGGGACTAGCGGATTTTACGAGCAGTACTTC
>TRBD1|TRBV27|TRBJ2-1|.
CASSLLRGQGVSRNEQFF
TGTGCCAGCAGTTTACTCCGTGGACAGGGTGTATCCCGCAATGAGCAGTTCTTC
>TRBD1|TRBV27|TRBJ2-4|.
CASSLDRARNIQYF
TGTGCCAGCAGTCTTGACAGGGCGCGAAACATTCAGTACTTC
>.|TRBV27|TRBJ1-2|.
CASSPRPGYGYTF
TGTGCCAGCAGTCCGCGCCCAGGCTATGGCTACACCTTC
>.|TRBV5-4|TRBJ2-5|.
CASSLGPGGEETQYF
TGTGCCAGCAGCTTGGGTCCCGGAGGTGAAGAGACCCAGTACTTC
>TRBD1|TRBV7-8|TRBJ1-5|medium-sized
CASRLGQGARQPQHF
TGTGCCAGCAGGCTTGGACAGGGGGCTCGGCAGCCCCAGCATTTT
>TRBD1|TRBV9|TRBJ1-1|.
CASSPTGAMNTEAFF
TGTGCCAGCAGCCCTACAGGGGCCATGAACACTGAAGCTTTCTTT
>.|TRBV10-3|TRBJ2-7|.
CAISESVTRYEQYF
TGTGCCATCAGTGAGTCGGTGACACGATACGAGCAGTACTTC